This T cell receptor beta chain was identified during a study of shared clonotypes between healthy human individuals (dated by TCRdb to between 2020 and 2021). Regarding the research as a whole: The cohort included three men and a couple of women between 18 and 49 years of age. Different laboratories and diverse techniques were used to prepare libraries and sequence TCR repertoires, to increase sequencing depth and limit assay-specific biases. For each donor, three plates each were used for CD4 naive and CD4 memory, two plates were used for CD8 naive, and one plate was used for CD8 memory. The study deeply sequenced blood TCR repertoires of five healthy adults to estimate repertoire size and the extent of clonotype sharing between individuals. Each donor's leukapheresis produced roughly between about 0.9 and 9.5 billion PBMCs.

For the CD8 naive samples, CD45RO-negative cells were positively selected for CCR7, yielding a CD45RA+CCR7+ population from which TemRA cells were excluded. Healthy HIV-negative adults with no recently reported acute infections or vaccinations were included as donors. Every donor was a Caucasian adult residing in Nashville, Tennessee, USA. Blood was obtained by leukapheresis, after which PBMCs were separated by Ficoll-Histopaque density gradient centrifugation and cryopreserved in liquid nitrogen vapor phase. Analytical flow cytometry was used to check the purity and quantity of each magnetically sorted T cell population. Genomic DNA was isolated from every sorted fraction and measured by UV absorbance on a Nanodrop 2000c. The cysteine opens and the phenylalanine closes a CDR3 of 15 amino acids. The DNA shown is the 45-base CDR3, in frame from base 1. Per the germline V gene (reference sequence), SEHNR is the CDR1 and FQNEAQ is the CDR2. The germline V and J ends show losses of 5 bases and 6 bases respectively, and no gene match explains 7 bases of the junction.

In the case of this clone: Its binding antigen is unknown. Base qualities are not provided; no much larger clone lies one nucleotide away.

The investigation overall reported the following: Because the study included a small number of donors, the genetic and exposure-history diversity represented was limited. Pairwise subsampling indicated that sequencing depth was expected to affect the degree of clonotype sharing among donors. Compared with non-shared clonotypes, clonotypes shared by all four sorted-subset donors had higher generation probabilities. Roughly 5% of naive CD4, around 4% of naive CD8, approximately 2% of memory CD4, and about 0.4% of memory CD8 clonotypes were shared across a few donors. Naive subsets generally had larger estimated clonotype richness than memory subsets. Rarefaction of sorted-subset datasets indicated incomplete sequencing despite the large sequencing depth. Sampling was restricted to blood, and TCR repertoires in tissues likely differ from the TCR repertoires found in blood.

Using the deep immunoSEQ assay, TCR CDR3 regions were amplified from genomic DNA by multiplex PCR. Extracted genomic DNA from each cell subset was spread evenly across all wells of several immunoSEQ 96-well plates, with each plate serving as a replicate. For sorted subsets, each replicate PCR was loaded with around 220 ng genomic DNA, equivalent to about 30,000 T cell genomes. Purified libraries were measured with a Qubit 3.0 fluorometer, size-checked on a Bioanalyzer 2100, and measured again with the KAPA Library Quantification kit. Every immunoSEQ 96-well plate was sequenced on a dedicated single-read 150-cycle Illumina NextSeq 550 flow cell. For the original study's pipeline: Because the immunoSEQ output included only junctional sequences and no quality scores, the filtering could not be the same as the filtering used for full-length reads. To assign V/J genes and CDR3, sequences were annotated against IMGT germline references using PyIR, a Python wrapper for IgBLAST v1.9. Any read was removed if the V/J assignment was weak (E-value above 1e-6), the CDR3 was missing, or the read contained stop codons, out-of-frame junctions, or ambiguous translated residues. V3J clonotypes were defined as sequences sharing an identical inferred V gene, J gene, and CDR3 amino acid sequence. To compute the percentage overlap between repertoires, the number of shared unique clonotypes was divided by the size of the smaller repertoire. Richness of each repertoire was evaluated using RTK rarefaction, the Chao1 estimator, and Recon v2.1 estimates of unobserved clonotypes. Generation probabilities were computed with OLGA for all TCRbeta clonotypes obtained by the gDNA method from several donors. TCRdb re-hosts the immuneACCESS table, in-frame sequences only. Its copies lack some clones; in the studies checked, an unresolved V gene accounts for under half of them, and the cause for the rest is not known. V, J and clone size are taken as reported in that table, and D and trimming were inferred from the DNA itself. Counted in this sample were 650,000 to 800,000 clones; 92% of them appeared once. Nearly 25% of the sample is in the top ten clones.

The sequence was obtained from a man younger than 40 in good health. The chain was built from TRBV7-9 and TRBJ2-1, and TRBD2 aligns with 10 junction nucleotides. Sequencing was carried out using naive CD8+ T cells sorted from blood. Interpreted using the paper, the cell subset or site label stands for: CD45RA+CCR7+. The CDR3: CASSVPTSGRNEQFF. The DNA sequence reads TGTGCCAGCAGCGTCCCGACTAGCGGGCGCAATGAGCAGTTCTTC.